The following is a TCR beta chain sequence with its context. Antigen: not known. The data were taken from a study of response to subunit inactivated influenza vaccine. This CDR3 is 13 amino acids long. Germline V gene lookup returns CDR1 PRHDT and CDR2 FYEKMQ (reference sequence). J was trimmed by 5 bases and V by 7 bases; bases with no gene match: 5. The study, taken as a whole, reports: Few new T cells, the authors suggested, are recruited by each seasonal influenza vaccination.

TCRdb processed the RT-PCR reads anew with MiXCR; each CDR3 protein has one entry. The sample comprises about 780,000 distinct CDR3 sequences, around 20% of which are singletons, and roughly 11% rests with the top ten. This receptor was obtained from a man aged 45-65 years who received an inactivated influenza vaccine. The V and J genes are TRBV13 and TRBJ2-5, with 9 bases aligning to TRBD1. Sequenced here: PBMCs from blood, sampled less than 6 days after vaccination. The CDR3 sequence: CASMGQGLETQYF. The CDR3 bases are TGTGCCAGCATGGGACAGGGTTTGGAGACCCAGTACTTC.